Listed below are T cell receptor beta chains from one sample, sequenced in a study of T cells after yellow fever vaccination. TCRdb re-called the 5' RACE reads through MiXCR, storing one row per CDR3 protein. This sample has under 300,000 distinct CDR3 sequences, with 5.5% to 8.5% found just once. The source was CD4+ T cells sorted from PBMCs, collected on the day of the yellow fever booster vaccination. Receptors originate from a man in his thirties or forties who received the YFV17D yellow fever vaccine. The CDR3 runs from the conserved cysteine through the conserved F or W. D genes are given only for firm matches. Expanded clones are given a class, and other clones once, few, many or no size at all.

abundance	v_gene	j_gene	d_gene	CDR3aa	CDR3nt
.	TRBV12-3/TRBV12-4	TRBJ2-3	TRBD1	CASSAWTGTDTQYF	TGTGCCAGCAGTGCTTGGACAGGGACAGATACGCAGTATTTT
.	TRBV7-8	TRBJ2-7	TRBD2	CASSLARASGDTYEQYF	TGTGCCAGCAGCTTAGCGAGGGCTAGCGGAGACACCTACGAGCAGTACTTC
once	TRBV3-1	TRBJ1-2	.	CASSQGSVYGYTF	TGTGCCAGCAGCCAAGGCTCGGTCTATGGCTACACCTTC
many	TRBV20-1	TRBJ2-3	.	CSARTDTQYF	TGCAGTGCTAGAACGGATACGCAGTATTTT
few	TRBV6-2/TRBV6-3	TRBJ2-4	TRBD2	CASKGGVAGADGAKNIQYF	TGTGCCAGCAAAGGCGGGGTAGCGGGAGCAGATGGAGCCAAAAACATTCAGTACTTC
.	TRBV19	TRBJ2-1	TRBD2	CASSTTSGREGQFF	TGTGCCAGTAGTACCACTAGCGGGAGAGAAGGGCAGTTCTTC
many	TRBV20-1	TRBJ2-2	.	CSAREEGVRTGELFF	TGCAGTGCTAGGGAGGAAGGTGTTAGGACCGGGGAGCTGTTTTTT
.	TRBV4-3	TRBJ1-3	TRBD1	CASSPGTGGHTIYF	TGCGCCAGCAGCCCCGGGACAGGTGGGCACACCATATATTTT
many	TRBV2	TRBJ2-7	.	CASSEDRPPRSYEQYF	TGTGCCAGCAGTGAAGATAGACCGCCACGGTCCTACGAGCAGTACTTC
few	TRBV29-1	TRBJ2-7	TRBD2	CSDSASLPRTSGKSSYEQYF	TGCAGCGACTCGGCCTCTTTGCCGAGGACTAGCGGGAAGAGCTCCTACGAGCAGTACTTC
few	TRBV7-2	TRBJ1-2	.	CASRAPGGYGYTF	TGTGCCAGCAGGGCCCCGGGGGGCTATGGCTACACCTTC
few	TRBV7-2	TRBJ2-7	TRBD2	CASSFLAGDEQYF	TGTGCCAGCAGCTTCCTGGCGGGGGACGAGCAGTACTTC
.	TRBV7-2	TRBJ2-3	TRBD2	CASSTLAGVTQYF	TGTGCCAGCAGCACGTTAGCGGGAGTTACGCAGTATTTT
.	TRBV7-9	TRBJ2-1	.	CASSFVGGTGGEQFF	TGTGCCAGCAGCTTTGTTGGGGGGACCGGCGGTGAGCAGTTCTTC
.	TRBV12-3/TRBV12-4	TRBJ1-6	.	CASGRAYKSPLHF	TGTGCCAGCGGTAGGGCCTATAAGTCACCCCTCCACTTT
few	TRBV6-5	TRBJ2-7	TRBD1	CASSYRTGRFSYEQYF	TGTGCCAGCAGTTACCGGACAGGTCGTTTTTCCTACGAGCAGTACTTC
.	TRBV3-1	TRBJ2-7	.	CASSQGQSSYEQYF	TGTGCCAGCAGCCAAGGGCAGAGCTCCTACGAGCAGTACTTC
many	TRBV24-1	TRBJ2-1	.	CATSDFGGPGNEQFF	TGTGCCACCAGTGATTTTGGGGGACCCGGCAATGAGCAGTTCTTC
many	TRBV7-2	TRBJ2-4	TRBD1	CASSVSGQGRNIQYF	TGTGCCAGCAGCGTGAGCGGACAGGGACGGAACATTCAGTACTTC
.	TRBV7-8	TRBJ2-7	.	CASSLVLGAYEQYF	TGTGCCAGCAGCTTAGTTCTAGGGGCCTACGAGCAGTACTTC
many	TRBV18	TRBJ2-5	.	CASSLGQSETQYF	TGTGCCAGCTCACTCGGTCAAAGCGAGACCCAGTACTTC
.	TRBV6-5	TRBJ1-1	.	CASPAGTGRGTEAFF	TGTGCCAGTCCGGCAGGCACGGGACGGGGCACTGAAGCTTTCTTT
many	TRBV2	TRBJ1-5	.	CASSEEALNQPQHF	TGTGCCAGCAGTGAAGAGGCACTAAATCAGCCCCAGCATTTT
many	TRBV5-6	TRBJ1-5	.	CASRGYSNQPQHF	TGTGCCAGTAGGGGGTACAGCAATCAGCCCCAGCATTTT
many	TRBV4-3	TRBJ2-1	TRBD2	CASSPRLAYEQFF	TGCGCCAGCAGCCCCCGACTAGCGTATGAGCAGTTCTTC
many	TRBV7-3	TRBJ2-7	.	CASSLSFGPYEQYF	TGTGCCAGCAGCTTAAGTTTTGGCCCCTACGAGCAGTACTTC
.	TRBV6-2/TRBV6-3	TRBJ2-1	.	CASSLAPHRNEQFF	TGTGCCAGCAGTCTTGCCCCCCACAGGAATGAGCAGTTCTTC
many	TRBV5-8	TRBJ2-3	.	CASSLEGLIRTDTQYF	TGTGCCAGCAGCTTGGAGGGACTCATCCGCACAGATACGCAGTATTTT
few	TRBV7-7	TRBJ2-2	.	CASSLYGNTGELFF	TGTGCTAGCAGCTTATATGGTAACACCGGGGAGCTGTTTTTT
few	TRBV4-3	TRBJ2-6	.	CASSQESAVSGANVLTF	TGCGCCAGCAGCCAAGAAAGCGCCGTCTCTGGGGCCAACGTCCTGACTTTC
few	TRBV5-1	TRBJ1-2	.	CASSAAGSHGYGYTF	TGCGCCAGCAGCGCCGCAGGGTCGCATGGGTATGGCTACACCTTC
.	TRBV7-2	TRBJ2-5	TRBD1	CASIWDRWRETQYF	TGTGCCAGCATCTGGGACAGGTGGAGGGAGACCCAGTACTTC
many	TRBV18	TRBJ2-3	.	CASRQGTYLSTDTQYF	TGTGCCAGCCGACAAGGGACTTACCTGAGCACAGATACGCAGTATTTT
few	TRBV6-2/TRBV6-3	TRBJ2-7	.	CASGEQGSHEQYF	TGTGCCAGCGGGGAACAGGGCTCGCACGAGCAGTACTTC
few	TRBV7-9	TRBJ2-1	TRBD2	CASSPLAGVLGNEQFF	TGTGCCAGCAGCCCCCTAGCGGGAGTTCTCGGAAATGAGCAGTTCTTC